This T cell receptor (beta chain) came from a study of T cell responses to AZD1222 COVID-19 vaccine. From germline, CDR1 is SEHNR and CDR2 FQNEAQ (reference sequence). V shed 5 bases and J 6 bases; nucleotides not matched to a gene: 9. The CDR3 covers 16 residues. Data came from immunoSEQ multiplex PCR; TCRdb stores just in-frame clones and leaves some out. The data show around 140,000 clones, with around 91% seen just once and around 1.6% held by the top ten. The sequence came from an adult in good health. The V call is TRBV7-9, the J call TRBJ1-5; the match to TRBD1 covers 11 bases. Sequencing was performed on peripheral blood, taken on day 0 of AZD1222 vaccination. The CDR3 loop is CASSPGTGGGGQPQHF. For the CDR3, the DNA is TGTGCCAGCAGCCCCGGGACAGGGGGAGGGGGTCAGCCCCAGCATTTT.